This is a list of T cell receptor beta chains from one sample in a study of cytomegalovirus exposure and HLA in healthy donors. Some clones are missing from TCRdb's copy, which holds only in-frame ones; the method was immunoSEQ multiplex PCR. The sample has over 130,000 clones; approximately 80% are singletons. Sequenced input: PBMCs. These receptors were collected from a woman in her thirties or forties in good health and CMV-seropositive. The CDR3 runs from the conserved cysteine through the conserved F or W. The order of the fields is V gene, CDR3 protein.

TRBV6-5	CASSTGQGAGQPQHF
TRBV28	CASSLVRGTNSPLHF
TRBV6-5	CASTIAGAGEETQYF
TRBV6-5	CASSYSGVAGYNEQFF
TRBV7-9	CASIRTGGNYGYTF
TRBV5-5	CASSIDLEAYGYTF
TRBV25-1	CASSGETGNQPQHF
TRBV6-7	CASSPPPGDIQYF
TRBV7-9	CASSFGSSYNSPLHF
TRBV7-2	CASSLGLGNTGELFF
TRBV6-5	CATRGSGESSYEQYF
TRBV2	CASAWRSESTDTQYF
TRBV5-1	CASSLAGQTGGYTF
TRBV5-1	CASSRVPRREGQRFF
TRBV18	CASSLTLEGRELFF
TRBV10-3	CAISEAPGGGTEAFF
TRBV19	CASSISRDGYTF
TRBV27	CASSFRRGETQYF
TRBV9	CASSVVGNSDTQYF
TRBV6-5	CASTSGGGYGYTF
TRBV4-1	CASSQDPGLAPNNEQFF
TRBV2	CASSEAPREPYNEQFF
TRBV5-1	CASSFPEETQYF
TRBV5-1	CASSQNRDGTEAFF
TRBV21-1	CASSKARAPNTEAFF
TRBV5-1	CASSLTLAGGPPGELFF
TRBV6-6	CASSYPRQGGEKLFF
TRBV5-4	CASSPGTLSSYEQYF
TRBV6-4	CASAGEEFGELFF
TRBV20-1	CSASRTGIFF
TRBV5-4	CASSLAGAQSDTQYF
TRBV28	CASSVPGISQPQHF
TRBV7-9	CASSLGSATNEKLFF
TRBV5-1	CASSDSGTVNEKLFF
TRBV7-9	CASSLAGTSGYTF
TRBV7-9	CASSLGISAGTLTDTQYF
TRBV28	CASSRASGSTDTQYF
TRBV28	CASSSGLAGGITQYF
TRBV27	CASSLRGNQPQHF
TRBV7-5	CARSSRTGDGYTF
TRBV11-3	CASSLDGIPGELFF
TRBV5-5	CASSLEGQGDQPQHF
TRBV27	CASSYAGTGVGEQYF
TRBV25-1	CASKEAGGSNEQFF
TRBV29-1	CSAVRATYGYTF
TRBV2	CASRTSGRGPGELFF
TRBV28	CASSLPTGRGNEKLFF
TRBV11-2	CASRIPGTPVITGELFF
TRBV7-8	CASSLLARYNEQFF
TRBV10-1	CATMGTVRPGRGYGYTF
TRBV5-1	CASSFDLASGEQFF